This T cell receptor (beta chain) stems from a study of response to subunit inactivated influenza vaccine. Findings and caveats of the study: Each seasonal flu vaccination may recruit only limited new T cells, authors suggested.

One entry per CDR3 protein results from TCRdb running MiXCR on the RT-PCR reads. The sample holds about 700,000 distinct CDR3 sequences, about 15% seen once. The CDR3 is made up of 16 amino acids. Losses at the gene ends were 3 bases for V and 0 bases for J; bases not matched to a gene: 7. Per germline, CDR1 KGHSH and CDR2 LQKENI. This clonotype appeared a few times. Its antigen remains unknown. Sequences were derived from PBMCs from blood, sampled roughly 12 days after vaccination. The receptor was derived from a man in his forties or fifties who received an inactivated influenza vaccine. V is TRBV18 and J is TRBJ1-2, with TRBD1 identical over 7 bases. The CDR3 DNA reads as TGTGCCAGCTCACCCACTATGGGACAGTCTAACTATGGCTACACCTTC. It codes for CASSPTMGQSNYGYTF.